This T cell receptor beta chain was observed in a study of T cell repertoires in cytomegalovirus infection. Broader study findings: In two of eight donors, the top clonotype was HLA-C-restricted CMV-specific.

The length of the CDR3 is 14 residues. The V and J ends lost 3 bases and 0 bases respectively, with 9 bases between them. Germline values: CDR1 SGHTA, CDR2 FQGNSA. In this sample, this clonotype turned up a few times. What it binds is not known. TCRdb itself ran the reads through MiXCR, one entry per CDR3 protein. The data hold approximately 590,000 distinct CDR3 sequences, with about 40% observed a single time. The V gene is TRBV7-2, the J gene TRBJ2-7; D is uncertain. The sequences come from cultured PBMCs, collected from culture after CMV antigen stimulation. This sequence originates from a human donor in good health (CMV status not recorded). Some clones in this sample may be carry-over from other donors' samples. The CDR3 nucleotides read TGTGCCAGCAGCTTCAGACACAGCTCCTACGAGCAGTACTTC. It translates to CASSFRHSSYEQYF.